Below, 4 T cell receptor beta chains from the same sample are listed, as sequenced in a study of blood T cell repertoires in COVID-19. Clones were read by immunoSEQ multiplex PCR, and TCRdb kept only the in-frame ones, dropping some. The repertoire has 30,000 to 35,000 clones, around 85% of them found once; the top ten carry 13% to 15%. Sequenced sample: peripheral blood. Receptors originate from a human donor with acute or convalescent COVID-19. The donor label of this sample is uncertain.

This clone was observed a few times. The rearrangement joins TRBV18 to TRBJ1-2, with TRBD1 identical over 9 bases. V shed 2 bases and J 4 bases; nucleotides not matched to a gene: 11. The germline V gene encodes CDR1 KGHSH and CDR2 LQKENI. There are 17 residues in the CDR3. In nucleotides, the CDR3 is TGTGCCAGCTCACCAACAGACGGGACAGGGATCACCTATGGCTACACCTTC. It yields the protein CASSPTDGTGITYGYTF.

The chain couples TRBV27 to TRBJ1-5, with D maybe TRBD1 (5 bases). Germline V gene lookup returns CDR1 MNHEY and CDR2 SMNVEV (reference sequence). This CDR3 has 18 amino acids. The germline V and J ends were trimmed by 2 bases and 5 bases, with 22 bases remaining between them. CDR3 coding DNA: TGTGCCAGCAGTTTAAGGGGCCCCCCATTCATTTCGGATCAGCCCCAGCATTTT. This translates into CASSLRGPPFISDQPQHF.

This clone has only one observation. The chain joins TRBV14 to TRBJ2-2; no definite D call. Trimming left V 1 base short and J 2 bases short, with 5 bases between. In germline, CDR1 is SGHDN, CDR2 FVKESK. CDR3 length: 14 residues. CDR3 residues: CASSQVRNTGELFF. CDR3 in DNA: TGTGCCAGCAGCCAAGTGAGAAACACCGGGGAGCTGTTTTTT.

This clone was counted only a few times. V is TRBV12-1 and J is TRBJ1-1. TRBV12-1 is deemed a pseudogene. The CDR3 totals 15 residues. The DNA of the CDR3 is TGTGCCAGCAGCCGTTCGCGGGGGCATCAACTAGAAGCTTTCTTT. Translation: CASSRSRGHQLEAFF.